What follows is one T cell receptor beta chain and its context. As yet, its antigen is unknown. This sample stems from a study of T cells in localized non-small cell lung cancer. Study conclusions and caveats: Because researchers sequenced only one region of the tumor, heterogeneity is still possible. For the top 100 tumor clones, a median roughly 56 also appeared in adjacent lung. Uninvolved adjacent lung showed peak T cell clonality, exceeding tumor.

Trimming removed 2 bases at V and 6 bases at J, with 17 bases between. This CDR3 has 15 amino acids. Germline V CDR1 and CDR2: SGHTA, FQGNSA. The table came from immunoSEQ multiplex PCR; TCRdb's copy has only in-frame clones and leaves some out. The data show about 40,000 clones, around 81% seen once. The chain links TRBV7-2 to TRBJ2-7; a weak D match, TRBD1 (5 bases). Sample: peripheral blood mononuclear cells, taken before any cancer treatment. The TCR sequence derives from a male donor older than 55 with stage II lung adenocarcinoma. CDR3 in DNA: TGTGCCAGCAGCTTAAATCGACAGAGTAGCTCCGAGCAGTACTTC. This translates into CASSLNRQSSSEQYF.